This T cell receptor (beta chain) came from a study of blood T cell repertoires in COVID-19. Study background: The United States, Italy and Spain provided the acute and convalescent COVID-19 samples. T cells, B-cell-depleted T cells, or PBMCs provided the cDNA or gDNA that served as material.

The authors' processing: Nucleated cell counts were estimated from reference gene primer amplification. TCRdb's table, derived via immunoSEQ multiplex PCR, lists solely in-frame clones and lacks some. Clone size and V and J calls were adopted from that table, with D and trimming inferred from the DNA. The data show approximately 350,000 clones, with under 85% seen just once and around 5.1% held by the top ten. The length of the CDR3 is 16 residues. Germline V gene lookup returns CDR1 MNHEY and CDR2 SVGEGT. Trimming at V came to 2 bases and at J to 0 bases, leaving 4 bases not matched to a gene. Ages ranged from about 18 to 89 years, with residence in about 23 US areas.

The chain joins TRBV6-2 or TRBV6-3 to TRBJ2-4; 7 bases are shared with TRBD1. The TCR sequence derives from a woman aged 50 to 60 who had recovered from COVID-19. Sequenced: PBMCs or T cells enriched from blood (not recorded which). The CDR3 is CASSYPGQTAKNIQYF. The CDR3 region has the DNA TGTGCCAGCAGTTACCCGGGACAGACAGCCAAAAACATTCAGTACTTC.